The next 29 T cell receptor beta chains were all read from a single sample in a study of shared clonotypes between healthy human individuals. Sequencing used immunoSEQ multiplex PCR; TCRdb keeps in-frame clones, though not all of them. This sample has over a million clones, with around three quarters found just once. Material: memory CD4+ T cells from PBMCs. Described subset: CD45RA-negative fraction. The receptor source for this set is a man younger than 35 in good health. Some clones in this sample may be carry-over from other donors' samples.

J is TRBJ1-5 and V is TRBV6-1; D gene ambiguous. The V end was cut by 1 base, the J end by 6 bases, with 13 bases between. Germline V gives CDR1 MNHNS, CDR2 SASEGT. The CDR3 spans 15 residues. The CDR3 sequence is CASSEVPPWAQPQHF. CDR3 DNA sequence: TGTGCCAGCAGTGAAGTCCCCCCGTGGGCTCAGCCCCAGCATTTT.

The CDR3 sequence: CASSYTRNTEAFF. The CDR3 nucleotides read TGTGCCAGCAGCTACACAAGGAACACTGAAGCTTTCTTT. The rearrangement uses TRBV11-2 and TRBJ1-1; D is ambiguous. Trimming cost V 4 bases and J 1 base, with 7 bases left between them. Germline loops: CDR1 SGHAT, CDR2 FQNNGV. This CDR3 has 13 amino acids.

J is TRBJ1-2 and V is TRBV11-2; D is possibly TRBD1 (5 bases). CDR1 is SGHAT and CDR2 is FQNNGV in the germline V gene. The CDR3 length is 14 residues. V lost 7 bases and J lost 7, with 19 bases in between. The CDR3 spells CASIPLLGRRGYTF. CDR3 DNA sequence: TGTGCCAGCATCCCCCTACTGGGGCGTCGTGGCTACACCTTC.

This CDR3 is CASSYSKNYEQYF. The DNA for the CDR3 is TGTGCCAGCAGTTACTCGAAAAACTACGAGCAGTACTTC. V gene TRBV6-6 combines with J gene TRBJ2-7; no definite D call. Germline V gene sequence: CDR1 MNHNY, CDR2 SVGAGI (reference sequence). V was cut by 0 bases and J by 3 bases, with 6 bases left in between. The CDR3 sequence is 13 residues long.

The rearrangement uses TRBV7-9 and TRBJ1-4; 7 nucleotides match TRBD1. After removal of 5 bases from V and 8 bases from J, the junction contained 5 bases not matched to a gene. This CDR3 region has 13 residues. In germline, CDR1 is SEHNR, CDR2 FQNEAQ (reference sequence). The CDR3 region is CASSLGGTEKLFF. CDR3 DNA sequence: TGTGCCAGCAGCCTAGGGGGCACGGAAAAACTGTTTTTT.

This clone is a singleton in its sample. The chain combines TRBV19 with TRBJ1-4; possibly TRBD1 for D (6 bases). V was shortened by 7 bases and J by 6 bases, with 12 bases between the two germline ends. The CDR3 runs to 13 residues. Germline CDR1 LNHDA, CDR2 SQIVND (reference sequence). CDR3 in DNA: TGTGCCAGTAAGTACAGGGAAGATGAAAAACTGTTTTTT. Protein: CASKYREDEKLFF.

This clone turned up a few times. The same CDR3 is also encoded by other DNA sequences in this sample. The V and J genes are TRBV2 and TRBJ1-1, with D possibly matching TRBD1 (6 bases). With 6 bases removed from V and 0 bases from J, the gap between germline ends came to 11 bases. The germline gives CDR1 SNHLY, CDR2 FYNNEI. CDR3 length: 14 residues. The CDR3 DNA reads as TGTGCCAGCAGCGTCGGACAGATGAACACTGAAGCTTTCTTT. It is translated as CASSVGQMNTEAFF.

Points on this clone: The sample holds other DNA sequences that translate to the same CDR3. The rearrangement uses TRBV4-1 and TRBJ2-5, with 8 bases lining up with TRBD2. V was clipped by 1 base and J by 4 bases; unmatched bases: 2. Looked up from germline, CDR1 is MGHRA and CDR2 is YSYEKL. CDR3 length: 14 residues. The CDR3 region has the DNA TGCGCCAGCAGCCAAGTGAGCGGGAGAGAGACCCAGTACTTC. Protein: CASSQVSGRETQYF.

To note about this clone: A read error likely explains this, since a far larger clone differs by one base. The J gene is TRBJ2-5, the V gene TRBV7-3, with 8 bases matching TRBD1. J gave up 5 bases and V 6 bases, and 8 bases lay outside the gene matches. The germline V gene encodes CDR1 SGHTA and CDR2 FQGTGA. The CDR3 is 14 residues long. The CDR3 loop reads CASRSRGLRETQYF. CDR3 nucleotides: TGTGCCAGCAGGAGCAGGGGGCTAAGGGAGACCCAGTACTTC. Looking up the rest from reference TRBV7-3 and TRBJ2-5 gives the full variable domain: GAGVSQTPSNKVTEKGKYVELRCDPISGHTALYWYRQSLGQGPEFLIYFQGTGAADDSGLPNDRFFAVRPEGSVSTLKIQRTERGDSAVYLCASRSRGLRETQYFGPGTRLLVL.

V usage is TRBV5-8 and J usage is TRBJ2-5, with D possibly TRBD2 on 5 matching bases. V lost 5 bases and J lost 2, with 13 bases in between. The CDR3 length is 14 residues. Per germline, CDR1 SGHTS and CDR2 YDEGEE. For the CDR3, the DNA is TGTGCCAGCAGTGCCCGACGGGGACAAGAGACCCAGTACTTC. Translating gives CASSARRGQETQYF.

CDR3 loop: CASSLGSWGAFF. The CDR3 DNA sequence: TGTGCCAGCAGCTTGGGCAGCTGGGGAGCTTTCTTT. The J gene is TRBJ1-1, the V gene TRBV11-2, with D uncertain. This CDR3 spans 12 amino acids. Germline loops: CDR1 SGHAT, CDR2 FQNNGV. V gave up 3 bases and J gave up 10 bases, with 12 bases separating them. The whole variable domain, remainder taken from reference TRBV11-2 and TRBJ1-1, is EAGVAQSPRYKIIEKRQSVAFWCNPISGHATLYWYQQILGQGPKLLIQFQNNGVVDDSQLPKDRFSAERLKGVDSTLKIQPAKLEDSAVYLCASSLGSWGAFFGQGTRLTVV.

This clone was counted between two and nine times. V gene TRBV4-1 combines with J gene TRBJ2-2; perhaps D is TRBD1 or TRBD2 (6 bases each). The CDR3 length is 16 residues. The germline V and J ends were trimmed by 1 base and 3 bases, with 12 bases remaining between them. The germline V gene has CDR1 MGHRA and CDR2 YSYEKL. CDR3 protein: CASSQAEGGYTGELFF. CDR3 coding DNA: TGCGCCAGCAGCCAAGCGGAAGGGGGGTACACCGGGGAGCTGTTTTTT.

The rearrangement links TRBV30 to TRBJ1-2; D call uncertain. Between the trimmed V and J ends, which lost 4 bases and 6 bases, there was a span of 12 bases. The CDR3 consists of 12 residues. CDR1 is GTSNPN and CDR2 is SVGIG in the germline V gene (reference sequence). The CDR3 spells CAWTTGGDGYTF. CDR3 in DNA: TGTGCCTGGACCACTGGCGGGGATGGCTACACCTTC.

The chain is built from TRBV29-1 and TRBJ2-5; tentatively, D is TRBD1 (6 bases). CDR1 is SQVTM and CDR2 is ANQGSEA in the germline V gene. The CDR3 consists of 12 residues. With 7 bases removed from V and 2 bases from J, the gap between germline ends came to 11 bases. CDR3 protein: CSGFDRQETQYF. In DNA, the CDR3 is TGCAGCGGTTTTGACAGGCAAGAGACCCAGTACTTC.

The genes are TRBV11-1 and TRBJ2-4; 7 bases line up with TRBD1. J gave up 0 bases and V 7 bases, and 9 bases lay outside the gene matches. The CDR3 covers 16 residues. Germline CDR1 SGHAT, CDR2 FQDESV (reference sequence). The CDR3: CASTPDRARAKNIQYF. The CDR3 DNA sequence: TGTGCCAGCACCCCAGACAGGGCCAGAGCCAAAAACATTCAGTACTTC.

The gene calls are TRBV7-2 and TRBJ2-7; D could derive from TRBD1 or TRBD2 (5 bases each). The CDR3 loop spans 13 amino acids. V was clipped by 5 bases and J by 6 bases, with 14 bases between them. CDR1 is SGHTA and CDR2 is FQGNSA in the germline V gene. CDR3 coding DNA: TGTGCCAGCAGCCCCTATAATGGGGGCGAGCAGTACTTC. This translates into CASSPYNGGEQYF.

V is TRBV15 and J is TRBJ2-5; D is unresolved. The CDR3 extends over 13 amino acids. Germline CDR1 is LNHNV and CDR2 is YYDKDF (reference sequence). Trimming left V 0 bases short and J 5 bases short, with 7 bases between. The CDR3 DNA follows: TGTGCCACCAGCAGAGATATGAGGGAGACCCAGTACTTC. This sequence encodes CATSRDMRETQYF.

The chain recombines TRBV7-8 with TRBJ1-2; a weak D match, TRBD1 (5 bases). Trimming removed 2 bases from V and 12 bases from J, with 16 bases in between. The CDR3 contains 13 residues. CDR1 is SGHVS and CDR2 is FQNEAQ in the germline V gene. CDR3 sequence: CASSLHTWDSHTF. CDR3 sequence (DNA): TGTGCCAGCAGCTTACACACATGGGACTCCCACACCTTC.

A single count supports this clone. The DNA for the CDR3 is TGCGCCAGCGAGGAACAATCTACGGGACAGGGGTGCAATCAGCCCCAGCATTTT. Translation: CASEEQSTGQGCNQPQHF. The genes are TRBV5-1 and TRBJ1-5; 10 bases map to TRBD1. This CDR3 has 18 amino acids. Germline-derived CDR1 and CDR2 are SGHRS and YFSETQ. Germline trimming cut 7 bases from V and 2 bases from J; bases unmatched to any gene: 15.

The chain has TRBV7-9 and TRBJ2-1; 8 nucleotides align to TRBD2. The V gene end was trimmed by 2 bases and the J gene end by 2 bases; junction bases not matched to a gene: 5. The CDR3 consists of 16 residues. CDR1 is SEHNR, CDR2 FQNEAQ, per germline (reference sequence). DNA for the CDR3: TGTGCCAGCAGCTTAAATTTACTAGCGGCCTACAATGAGCAGTTCTTC. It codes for CASSLNLLAAYNEQFF.

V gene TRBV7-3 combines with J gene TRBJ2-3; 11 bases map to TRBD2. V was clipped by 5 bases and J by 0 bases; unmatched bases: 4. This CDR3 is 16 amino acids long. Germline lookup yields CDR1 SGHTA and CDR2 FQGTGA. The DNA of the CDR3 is TGTGCCAGCAGCCCGAGGACTAGCGGGAGCACAGATACGCAGTATTTT. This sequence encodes CASSPRTSGSTDTQYF.

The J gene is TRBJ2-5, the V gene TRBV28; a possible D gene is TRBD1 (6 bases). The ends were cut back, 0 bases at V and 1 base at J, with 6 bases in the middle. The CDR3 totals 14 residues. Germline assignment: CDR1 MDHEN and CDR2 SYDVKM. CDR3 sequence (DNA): TGTGCCAGCAGTTTATGGGGGGCCCAAGAGACCCAGTACTTC. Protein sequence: CASSLWGAQETQYF.

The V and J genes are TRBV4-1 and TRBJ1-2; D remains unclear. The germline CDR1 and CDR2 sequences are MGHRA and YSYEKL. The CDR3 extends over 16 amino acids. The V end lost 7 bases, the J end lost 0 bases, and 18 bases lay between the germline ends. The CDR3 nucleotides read TGCGCCAGCACAAAGAACCCTTCGGGGTCTAACTATGGCTACACCTTC. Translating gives CASTKNPSGSNYGYTF.

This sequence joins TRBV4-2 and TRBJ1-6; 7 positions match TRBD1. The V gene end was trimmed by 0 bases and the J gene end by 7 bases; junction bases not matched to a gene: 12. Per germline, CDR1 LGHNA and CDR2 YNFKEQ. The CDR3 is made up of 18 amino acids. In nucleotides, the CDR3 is TGTGCCAGCAGCCAAGATTGGGTCGTAACGACAGGGAATTCACCCCTCCACTTT. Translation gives CASSQDWVVTTGNSPLHF.

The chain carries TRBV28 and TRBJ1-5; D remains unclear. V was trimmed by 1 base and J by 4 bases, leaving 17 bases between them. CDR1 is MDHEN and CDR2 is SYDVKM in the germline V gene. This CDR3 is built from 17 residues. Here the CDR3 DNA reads TGTGCCAGCAGTTTATTACGGGGTCAGCTGAGGAATCAGCCCCAGCATTTT. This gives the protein CASSLLRGQLRNQPQHF. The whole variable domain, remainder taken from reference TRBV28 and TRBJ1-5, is DVKVTQSSRYLVKRTGEKVFLECVQDMDHENMFWYRQDPGLGLRLIYFSYDVKMKEKGDIPEGYSVSREKKERFSLILESASTNQTSMYLCASSLLRGQLRNQPQHFGDGTRLSIL.

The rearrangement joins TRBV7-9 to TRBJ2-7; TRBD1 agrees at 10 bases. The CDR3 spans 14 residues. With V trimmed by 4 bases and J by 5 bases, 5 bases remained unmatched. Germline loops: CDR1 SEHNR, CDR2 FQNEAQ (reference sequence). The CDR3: CASSSRTGGNEQYF. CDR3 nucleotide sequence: TGTGCCAGCAGCTCCCGGACAGGGGGAAACGAGCAGTACTTC.

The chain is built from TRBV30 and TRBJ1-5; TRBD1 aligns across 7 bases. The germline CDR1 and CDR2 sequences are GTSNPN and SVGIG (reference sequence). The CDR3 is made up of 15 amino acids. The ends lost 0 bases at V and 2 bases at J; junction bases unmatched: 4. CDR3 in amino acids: CAWSVGGGGNQPQHF. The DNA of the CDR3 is TGTGCCTGGAGTGTAGGAGGGGGCGGCAATCAGCCCCAGCATTTT.

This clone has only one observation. This chain's CDR3 is CASSPGMGSYEQYF. As DNA, the CDR3 is TGTGCCAGCAGCCCGGGAATGGGGTCCTACGAGCAGTACTTC. The chain combines TRBV9 with TRBJ2-7; D might be TRBD2 (5 bases). CDR1 is SGDLS, CDR2 YYNGEE, per germline. CDR3 size: 14 residues. V was shortened by 4 bases and J by 1 base, with 12 bases between the two germline ends.

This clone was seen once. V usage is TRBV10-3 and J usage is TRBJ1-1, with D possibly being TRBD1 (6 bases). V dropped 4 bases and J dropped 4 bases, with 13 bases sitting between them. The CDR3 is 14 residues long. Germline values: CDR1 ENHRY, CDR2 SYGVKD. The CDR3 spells CAISGSRGITEAFF. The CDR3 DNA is TGTGCCATCAGTGGTAGCAGGGGAATCACTGAAGCTTTCTTT.